This TCR beta chain was sequenced for a study of metastatic and nonmetastatic thyroid tumors. Study at large: A comparison of repertoires was made across blood and tumor or nodule tissue from malignant and benign thyroid patients. Study-wide results and caveats: Across blood and tumor, TCR beta diversity in malignant thyroid tumors was reportedly significantly higher than in benign nodules.

Methods used by the authors: For papillary thyroid cancer, a distant-metastasis classifier was constructed from CDR3 differences observed across clinicopathological groups. TCRdb re-clonotyped the PCR reads through MiXCR. The V and J calls, along with clone size, are taken from TCRdb and not from the paper's own processing. Of approximately 70,000 clones in the sample, more than 3.5% were seen once. There are many counts of this clone. Antigen: not known. Germline CDR1 and CDR2: DFQATT and SNEGSKA (reference sequence). Trimming took off 2 bases at V and 7 bases at J, with 12 bases between the two ends. The CDR3 sequence is 12 residues long. No treatment of any kind had been given to any patient before thyroid surgery.

The source is a female donor with papillary thyroid cancer or a benign thyroid nodule (not recorded which). Some clones in this sample may be carry-over from other donors' samples. Sequenced material: blood. The V and J genes are TRBV20-1 and TRBJ2-7, with TRBD1 as a possible D gene (6 bases). The CDR3 region is CSARLRGGEQYF. CDR3 coding DNA: TGCAGTGCTAGACTCAGGGGTGGGGAGCAGTACTTC.